The T cell receptor beta chain described here comes from a study of blood T cell repertoires in COVID-19. Study as a whole: Acute and convalescent COVID-19 samples came from the United States, Italy and Spain. PBMCs, B-cell-depleted T cells, or T cells provided the cDNA or gDNA that made up the material.

V gave up 2 bases and J gave up 5 bases, with 9 bases separating them. The CDR3 contains 13 residues. The V gene's germline CDR1 is MNHEY and CDR2 SVGAGI. Seattle cases were enrolled at active infection and followed longitudinally. In the source study's methods: Nucleated cell number was recorded as an estimate derived from reference gene primer amplification. The data were produced by immunoSEQ multiplex PCR, yet TCRdb's version contains in-frame clones alone and is incomplete. Clone size and V and J calls were adopted from that table, with D and trimming inferred from the DNA. Of under 250,000 clones listed, around 88% are singletons.

This chain connects TRBV6-5 to TRBJ1-1; D ambiguous. The clonotype was recovered from a woman in her 30s with COVID-19, enrolled during active disease. The specimen sequenced was peripheral blood. CDR3 in amino acids: CASSYSRGTEAFF. CDR3 DNA: TGTGCCAGCAGTTACAGCCGGGGAACTGAAGCTTTCTTT.